Below, 14 T cell receptor beta chains from the same sample are listed, as sequenced in a study of CD8 T cells in ankylosing spondylitis. TCRdb reanalysed the 5' RACE reads using MiXCR and keeps one entry per CDR3 protein. This repertoire shows around 150,000 distinct CDR3 sequences, under 14% found once; its top ten account for roughly 29%. The sample was blood, either unsorted or a sorted T cell fraction (not recorded which). These receptor sequences come from a male donor with ankylosing spondylitis or in good health (not recorded which).

This clonotype has a count of ten or more. The chain is built from TRBV3-1 and TRBJ1-3; weak D call: TRBD1 (6 bases). The CDR3 runs 17 residues. Between the trimmed V and J ends, which lost 5 bases and 0 bases, there was a span of 17 bases. CDR1 is LGHDT, CDR2 YNNKEL, per germline (reference sequence). DNA of the CDR3: TGTGCCAGCAGCTTTCGGGGGACAAAGCTCTCTGGAAACACCATATATTTT. Its translation: CASSFRGTKLSGNTIYF.

This clonotype has only a few counts. This chain connects TRBV11-2 to TRBJ2-3; D is unclear. The CDR3 runs 14 residues. Looked up from germline, CDR1 is SGHAT and CDR2 is FQNNGV. With 1 base removed from V and 6 bases from J, the gap between germline ends came to 11 bases. CDR3 DNA: TGTGCCAGCAGCTTAGCAGCCCCAGTCGATACGCAGTATTTT. Translating it yields CASSLAAPVDTQYF.

This clonotype was detected ten times or more. The rearrangement joins TRBV5-5 to TRBJ2-1; 9 nucleotides match TRBD1. Germline CDR1 and CDR2: SGHKS and YYEKEE (reference sequence). The length of the CDR3 is 17 residues. The junction had 17 bases not matched to a gene; V was cut back by 3 bases and J by 10 bases. The DNA of the CDR3 is TGTGCCAGCAGCTCCTCGATAGGGACAGGGAAGGGATGGGAGCAGTTCTTC. This codes for CASSSSIGTGKGWEQFF.

This clonotype occurred a few times. One end of the junction is discordant with germline, which a read error may explain. The CDR3 DNA follows: TGTGCCAGCAGTCCACCGGGGGGGAAAGTACACTTC. It is translated as CASSPPGGKVHF. The V and J genes are TRBV6-5 and TRBJ2-4; 8 bases are a match to TRBD2. Germline CDR1 reads MNHEY; CDR2 reads SVGAGI. The CDR3 has 12 residues.

DNA for the CDR3: TGTGCCAGCTCCCTAGACAGGAAGGTGGGGGAGACCCAGTACTTC. Translated, it gives CASSLDRKVGETQYF. The chain joins TRBV18 to TRBJ2-5; D may be TRBD1 (6 bases). The CDR3 is 15 residues long. The germline CDR1 and CDR2 sequences are KGHSH and LQKENI. Trimming took 6 bases from V and 5 from J, leaving 19 bases between them.

This clonotype was seen once. The V gene is TRBV15, the J gene TRBJ1-5; D perhaps matches TRBD1 (5 bases). The CDR3 consists of 14 residues. V lost 9 bases, J lost 7 bases, and 19 bases lay in between. Germline-derived CDR1 and CDR2 are LNHNV and YYDKDF (reference sequence). The DNA for the CDR3 is TGTGCCACTCGCGGAGGGACGCGATCACAGCCCCAGCATTTT. Residues: CATRGGTRSQPQHF.

This clonotype has only a few counts. The rearrangement joins TRBV6-1 to TRBJ1-2; no firm D call. CDR1 is MNHNS, CDR2 SASEGT, per germline. The ends were cut back, 5 bases at V and 3 bases at J, with 19 bases in the middle. The CDR3 sequence is 16 residues long. CDR3 nucleotide sequence: TGTGCCAGCAGTAATCAAGGAGGCGGGTACGACTATGGCTACACCTTC. Protein: CASSNQGGGYDYGYTF.

This clonotype was recorded at least ten times. This sequence joins TRBV20-1 and TRBJ2-1; perhaps TRBD2 as D (7 bases). The CDR3 extends over 15 amino acids. Germline V gene sequence: CDR1 DFQATT, CDR2 SNEGSKA (reference sequence). Deletions cut 3 bases from V and 3 bases from J, with 15 bases between. The CDR3: CSASRAGAIYNEQFF. The CDR3 coding sequence is TGCAGTGCTAGTAGGGCGGGGGCGATCTACAATGAGCAGTTCTTC.

In this sample, this clonotype turned up many times. This rearrangement joins TRBV10-3 to TRBJ2-3, with 9 nucleotides matching TRBD1. The CDR3 length is 15 residues. Trimming cost V 4 bases and J 5 bases; bases outside gene matches: 7. Looked up from germline, CDR1 is ENHRY and CDR2 is SYGVKD. The DNA of the CDR3 is TGTGCCATCAGTGCATCGACAGGGGGGATAGATACGCAGTATTTT. Protein: CAISASTGGIDTQYF.

Many counts were recorded for this clonotype. This chain links TRBV6-5 with TRBJ2-7, with 9 bases aligning to TRBD2. The CDR3 is 12 residues long. Per the germline V gene, CDR1 is MNHEY and CDR2 is SVGAGI. V shed 6 bases and J 5 bases; nucleotides not matched to a gene: 2. DNA of the CDR3: TGTGCCAGCAGCAGGACTAGCGACGAGCAGTACTTC. Protein: CASSRTSDEQYF.

This clonotype was seen repeatedly, ten times or more. Here the CDR3 DNA reads TGTGCCAGCAGCGTAGGACTGGATACGCAGTATTTT. Translated, it gives CASSVGLDTQYF. The rearrangement uses TRBV9 and TRBJ2-3; D call uncertain. This CDR3 comprises 12 residues. Looked up from germline, CDR1 is SGDLS and CDR2 is YYNGEE. The V end was cut by 0 bases, the J end by 6 bases, with 5 bases between.

The chain is built from TRBV12-3 or TRBV12-4 and TRBJ1-3; the D gene is possibly TRBD1 (5 bases). CDR3 length equals 17 residues. CDR3 residues: CDSSLVQTDRSGNTIYF. For the CDR3, the DNA is TGTGACAGTAGTTTAGTTCAGACAGACCGCTCTGGAAACACCATATATTTT.

The chain is built from TRBV6-1 and TRBJ1-6; the D is unclear. Germline V gives CDR1 MNHNS, CDR2 SASEGT. This CDR3 region has 17 residues. V was cut by 4 bases and J by 3 bases, with 16 bases left in between. This chain's CDR3 is CASSGVGRGSYNSPLHF. The CDR3 bases are TGTGCCAGCAGTGGGGTAGGCCGAGGGAGCTATAATTCACCCCTCCACTTT.

V and J are TRBV6-5 and TRBJ1-1; D remains ambiguous. The CDR3 has 14 amino acids. Trimming pared 2 bases from V and 2 bases from J, leaving 9 bases between. CDR1 and CDR2 from the germline V gene are MNHEY and SVGAGI. The CDR3 region has the DNA TGTGCCAGCAGTTACCGGCGGGATAACACTGAAGCTTTCTTT. This translates into CASSYRRDNTEAFF.